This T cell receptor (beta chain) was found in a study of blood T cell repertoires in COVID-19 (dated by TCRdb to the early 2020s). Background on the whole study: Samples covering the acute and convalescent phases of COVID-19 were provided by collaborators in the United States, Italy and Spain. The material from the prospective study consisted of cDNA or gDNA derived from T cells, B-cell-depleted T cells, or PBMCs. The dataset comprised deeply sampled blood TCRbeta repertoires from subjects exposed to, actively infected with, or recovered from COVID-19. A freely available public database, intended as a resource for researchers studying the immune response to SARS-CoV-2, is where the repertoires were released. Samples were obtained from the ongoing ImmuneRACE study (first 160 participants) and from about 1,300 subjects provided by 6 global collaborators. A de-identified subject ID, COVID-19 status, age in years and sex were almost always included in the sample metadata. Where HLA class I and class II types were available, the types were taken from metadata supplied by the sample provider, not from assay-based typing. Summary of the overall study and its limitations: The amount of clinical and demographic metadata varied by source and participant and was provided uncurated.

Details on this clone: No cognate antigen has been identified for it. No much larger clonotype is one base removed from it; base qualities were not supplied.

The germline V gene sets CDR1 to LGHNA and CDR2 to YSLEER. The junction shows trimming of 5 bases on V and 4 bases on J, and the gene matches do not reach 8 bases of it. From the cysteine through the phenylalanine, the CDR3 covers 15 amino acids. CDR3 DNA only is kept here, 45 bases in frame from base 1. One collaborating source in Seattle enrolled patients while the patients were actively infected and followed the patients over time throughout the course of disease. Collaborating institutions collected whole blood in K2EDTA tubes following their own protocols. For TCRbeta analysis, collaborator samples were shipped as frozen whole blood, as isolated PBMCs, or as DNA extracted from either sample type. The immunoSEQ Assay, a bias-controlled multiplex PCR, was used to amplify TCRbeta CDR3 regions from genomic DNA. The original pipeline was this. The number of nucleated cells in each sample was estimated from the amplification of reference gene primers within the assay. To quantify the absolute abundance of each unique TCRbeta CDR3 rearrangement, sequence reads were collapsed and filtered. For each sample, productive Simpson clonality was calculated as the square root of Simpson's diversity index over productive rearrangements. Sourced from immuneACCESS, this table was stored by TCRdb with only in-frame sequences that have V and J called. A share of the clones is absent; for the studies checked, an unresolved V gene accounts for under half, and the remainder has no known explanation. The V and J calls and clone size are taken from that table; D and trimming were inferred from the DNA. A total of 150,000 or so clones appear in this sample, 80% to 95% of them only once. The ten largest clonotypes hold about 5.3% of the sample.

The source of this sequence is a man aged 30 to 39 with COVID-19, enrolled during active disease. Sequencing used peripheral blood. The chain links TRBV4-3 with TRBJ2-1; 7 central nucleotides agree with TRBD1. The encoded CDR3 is CASSLDRNDYNEQFF. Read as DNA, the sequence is TGCGCCAGCAGCTTGGACAGGAACGATTACAATGAGCAGTTCTTC.